Here is one T cell receptor (beta chain) with its context. This specimen comes from a study of blood T cells in healthy people across ages. The length of the CDR3 is 14 residues. The V gene's germline CDR1 is ENHRY and CDR2 SYGVKD. PCR was performed a second time for about 6 to 12 cycles using a sample-barcoded 5' primer and a J-beta primer mix. From the 5' RACE reads, TCRdb called clonotypes with MiXCR, one entry per CDR3 protein. In the table there are approximately 1,000,000 distinct CDR3 sequences, more than 35% of which are singletons. The clonotype originates from a woman aged 60 to 75 in good health. Sequenced material: blood. The rearrangement links TRBV10-3 to TRBJ2-4, with D perhaps being TRBD1 or TRBD2 (7 bases each). Gene TRBJ2-7 matches the end of the DNA better, so the J call may be wrong. CDR3 nucleotide sequence: TGTGCCATCAGTGAGAATCAGGGGGGGGACGAGCAGTACTTC. As protein: CAISENQGGDEQYF.